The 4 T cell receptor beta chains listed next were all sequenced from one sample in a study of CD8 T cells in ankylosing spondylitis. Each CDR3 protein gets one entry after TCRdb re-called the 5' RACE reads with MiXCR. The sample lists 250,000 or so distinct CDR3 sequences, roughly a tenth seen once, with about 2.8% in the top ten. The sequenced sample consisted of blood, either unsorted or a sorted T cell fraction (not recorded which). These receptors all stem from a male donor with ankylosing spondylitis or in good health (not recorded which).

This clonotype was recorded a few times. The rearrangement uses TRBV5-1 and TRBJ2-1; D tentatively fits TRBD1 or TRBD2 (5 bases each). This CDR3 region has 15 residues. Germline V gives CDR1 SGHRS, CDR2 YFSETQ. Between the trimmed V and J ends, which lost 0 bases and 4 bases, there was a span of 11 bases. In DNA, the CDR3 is TGCGCCAGCAGCTTGGGGGGGATCGGTTACAATGAGCAGTTCTTC. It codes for CASSLGGIGYNEQFF.

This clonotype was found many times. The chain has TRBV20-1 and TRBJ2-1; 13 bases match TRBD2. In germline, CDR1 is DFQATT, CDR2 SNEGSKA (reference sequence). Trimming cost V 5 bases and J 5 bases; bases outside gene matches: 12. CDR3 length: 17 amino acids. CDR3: CSASDPGLAGVHNEQFF. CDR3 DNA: TGCAGTGCTTCTGACCCTGGACTAGCGGGAGTTCACAATGAGCAGTTCTTC.

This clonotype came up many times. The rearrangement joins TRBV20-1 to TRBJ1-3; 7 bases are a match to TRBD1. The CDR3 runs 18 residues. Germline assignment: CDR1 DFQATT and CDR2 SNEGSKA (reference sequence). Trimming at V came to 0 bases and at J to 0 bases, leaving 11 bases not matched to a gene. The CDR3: CSARDPSGTANSGNTIYF. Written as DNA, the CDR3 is TGCAGTGCTAGAGACCCTTCCGGGACAGCCAACTCTGGAAACACCATATATTTT.

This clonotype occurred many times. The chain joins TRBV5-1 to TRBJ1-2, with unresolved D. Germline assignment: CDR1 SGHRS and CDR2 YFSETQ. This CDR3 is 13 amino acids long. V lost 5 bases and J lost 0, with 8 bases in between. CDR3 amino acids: CASREGANYGYTF. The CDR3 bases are TGCGCCAGCAGGGAGGGAGCTAACTATGGCTACACCTTC.